Here is one T cell receptor beta chain with its context. Its antigen is not identified. Relative to the germline gene, one junction end is altered; a read error may explain this. This specimen belongs to a study of tumor and adjacent non-tumor tissue in lung cancer. A modified ARM-PCR protocol with three rounds of nested PCR amplified TCRbeta. A single record per CDR3 protein comes from TCRdb applying MiXCR to the multiplex PCR reads. The table records about 50,000 distinct CDR3 sequences, 74% of them present only once. Study-wide results and caveats: Compared with tumor, normal lung showed significantly lower TCR diversity. Shorter survival was associated with higher TCR diversity in tumors.

The CDR3 loop spans 15 amino acids. Looked up from germline, CDR1 is MNHEY and CDR2 is SVGEGT. The template was RNA from unsorted bulk tissue. This non-tumor lung sample came from over 3 cm beyond the tumor edge. The TCR comes from an older woman with non-small cell lung cancer. The specimen was distant non-tumor lung tissue. The chain joins TRBV6-2 or TRBV6-3 to TRBJ1-5; no firm D call. CDR3 DNA: TGTACCAGCAGTTCCCTTTGGAAAACCAATCAGCCCCAGCATTTT. It specifies CTSSSLWKTNQPQHF.